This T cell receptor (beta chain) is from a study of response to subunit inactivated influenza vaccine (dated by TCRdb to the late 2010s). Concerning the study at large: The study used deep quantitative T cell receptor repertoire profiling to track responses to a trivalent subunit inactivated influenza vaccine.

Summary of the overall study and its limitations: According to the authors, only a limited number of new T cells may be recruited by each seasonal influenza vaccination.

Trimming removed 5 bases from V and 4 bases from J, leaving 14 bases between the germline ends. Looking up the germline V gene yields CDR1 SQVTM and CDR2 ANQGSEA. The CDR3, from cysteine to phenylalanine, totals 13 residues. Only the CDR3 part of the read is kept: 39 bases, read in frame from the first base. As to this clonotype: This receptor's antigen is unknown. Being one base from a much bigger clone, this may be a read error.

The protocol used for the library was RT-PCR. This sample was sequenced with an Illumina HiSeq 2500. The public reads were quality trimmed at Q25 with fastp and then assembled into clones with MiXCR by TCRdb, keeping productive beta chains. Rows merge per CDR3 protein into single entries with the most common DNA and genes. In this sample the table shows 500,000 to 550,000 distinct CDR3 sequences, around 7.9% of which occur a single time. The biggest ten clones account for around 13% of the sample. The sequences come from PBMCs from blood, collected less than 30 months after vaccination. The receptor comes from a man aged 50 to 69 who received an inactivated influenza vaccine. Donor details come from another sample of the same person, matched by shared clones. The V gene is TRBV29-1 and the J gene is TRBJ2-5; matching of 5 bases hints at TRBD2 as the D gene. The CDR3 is CSVIPNSGETQYF. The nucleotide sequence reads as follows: TGCAGCGTTATCCCGAACAGCGGAGAGACCCAGTACTTC.